These T cell receptor beta chains were read from a single sample in a study of cytomegalovirus exposure and HLA in healthy donors. Clones were sequenced by immunoSEQ multiplex PCR, and TCRdb holds only the in-frame ones, with some missing. The table shows 130,000 or so clones, with roughly 76% occurring only once. Sequencing input: PBMCs. The receptors here all came from a female donor in good health and CMV-seronegative. CDR3s include the opening cysteine and the closing phenylalanine or tryptophan. The D gene is left open where the match is weak.

V gene: TRBV10-1; D gene: -; J gene: TRBJ2-1; CDR3 protein: CASSESRPVPFEQFF
V gene: TRBV16; D gene: -; J gene: TRBJ1-1; CDR3 protein: CASSQSFGGTHTEAFF
V gene: TRBV5-1; D gene: -; J gene: TRBJ2-5; CDR3 protein: CASSHDPGAGEETQYF
V gene: TRBV28; D gene: -; J gene: TRBJ1-6; CDR3 protein: CAIHRAAWDSPLHF
V gene: TRBV19; D gene: -; J gene: TRBJ2-2; CDR3 protein: CASSIQGTGELFF
V gene: TRBV6-6; D gene: TRBD1; J gene: TRBJ1-1; CDR3 protein: CASSFRDRGRTEAFF
V gene: TRBV7-9; D gene: -; J gene: TRBJ2-7; CDR3 protein: CASSFGHGKQDIYEQYF
V gene: TRBV6-1; D gene: TRBD1; J gene: TRBJ1-1; CDR3 protein: CASTRTGRNTEAFF
V gene: TRBV9; D gene: TRBD1; J gene: TRBJ1-1; CDR3 protein: CASSVGRGSLNTEAFF
V gene: TRBV6-5; D gene: -; J gene: TRBJ1-2; CDR3 protein: CASSYSQGNYGYTF
V gene: TRBV19; D gene: -; J gene: TRBJ2-2; CDR3 protein: CASSIEQYTGELFF
V gene: TRBV19; D gene: TRBD1; J gene: TRBJ1-1; CDR3 protein: CASVEQGSHGTEAFF
V gene: TRBV19; D gene: TRBD2; J gene: TRBJ2-3; CDR3 protein: CASSPGLAAPGTDTQYF
V gene: TRBV19; D gene: -; J gene: TRBJ2-7; CDR3 protein: CASSSPPGRAAKEQYF
V gene: TRBV14; D gene: -; J gene: TRBJ1-1; CDR3 protein: CASSVGAYTEAFF
V gene: TRBV6-6; D gene: TRBD1; J gene: TRBJ2-1; CDR3 protein: CASRDLVTGVNEQFF
V gene: TRBV7-9; D gene: TRBD1; J gene: TRBJ1-3; CDR3 protein: CASSGQGFGNTIYF
V gene: TRBV5-1; D gene: TRBD2; J gene: TRBJ2-1; CDR3 protein: CASSLAPGLAENEQFF
V gene: TRBV6-5; D gene: -; J gene: TRBJ2-5; CDR3 protein: CASRLGAQETQYF
V gene: TRBV2; D gene: -; J gene: TRBJ2-2; CDR3 protein: CASSEFRGGNGELFF
V gene: TRBV2; D gene: -; J gene: TRBJ1-4; CDR3 protein: CASSVLQPNEKLFF